These 11 T cell receptor beta chains originate from one sample sequenced in a study of graft-versus-host responses after intestinal transplantation listed by TCRdb under 2021. The library came from the immunoSEQ multiplex PCR assay. The table was pulled from immuneACCESS by TCRdb, which kept in-frame rearrangements only. Such tables lose some clones; where checked, under half of the loss comes from unresolved V genes, and the rest has no known cause. Within this sample are about 21,000 clones, with about 92% of them counted one time only. Roughly two fifths of the sample is held by the ten biggest clonotypes. The sample here was PBMCs, taken roughly 39 weeks after intestinal transplant. All receptors derive from a human patient who received an intestinal transplant, so some T cells may come from the graft donor.

CDR3 sequence (DNA): TGTGCCAGCAGCCCTTGGGACTACCGGAGCTCCTACAATGAGCAGTTCTTC. Encoded protein: CASSPWDYRSSYNEQFF. V and J are TRBV7-3 and TRBJ2-1, with 7 bases aligning to TRBD2. Germline loops: CDR1 SGHTA, CDR2 FQGTGA. Unmatched junction bases numbered 10, after V lost 5 bases and J lost 0 bases. The CDR3 contains 17 residues.

The chain carries TRBV28 and TRBJ2-2; D unresolved. Trimming pared 1 base from V and 7 bases from J, leaving 13 bases between. In germline, CDR1 is MDHEN, CDR2 SYDVKM. This CDR3 comprises 15 residues. The DNA of the CDR3 is TGTGCCAGCAGTTTATTTGCCCCACCCATCGGGGAGCTGTTTTTT. Its translation: CASSLFAPPIGELFF. The full variable domain, completed using reference TRBV28 and TRBJ2-2, is DVKVTQSSRYLVKRTGEKVFLECVQDMDHENMFWYRQDPGLGLRLIYFSYDVKMKEKGDIPEGYSVSREKKERFSLILESASTNQTSMYLCASSLFAPPIGELFFGEGSRLTVL.

This rearrangement joins TRBV5-5 to TRBJ1-2; 9 positions match TRBD1. CDR3 length: 13 residues. CDR1 is SGHKS and CDR2 is YYEKEE in the germline V gene (reference sequence). Unmatched junction bases numbered 7, after V lost 5 bases and J lost 8 bases. The DNA for the CDR3 is TGTGCCAGCAGAATGACAGGGGGGAGAGGCTACACCTTC. This sequence encodes CASRMTGGRGYTF.

The genes are TRBV6-5 and TRBJ1-4; D is ambiguous. This CDR3 is built from 14 residues. The germline gives CDR1 MNHEY, CDR2 SVGAGI. V gave up 1 base and J gave up 3 bases, with 6 bases separating them. This CDR3 reads CASSYWGANEKLFF. The CDR3 DNA sequence: TGTGCCAGCAGTTACTGGGGTGCTAATGAAAAACTGTTTTTT.

The chain has TRBV7-9 and TRBJ1-2; tentatively, D is TRBD1 (6 bases). The V end lost 4 bases, the J end lost 2 bases, and 26 bases lay between the germline ends. Germline V gene sequence: CDR1 SEHNR, CDR2 FQNEAQ (reference sequence). The CDR3 covers 19 residues. The CDR3 protein is CASSSHLRVGTPKNYGYTF. In nucleotides, the CDR3 is TGTGCCAGCAGCTCCCACCTTCGCGTGGGGACACCGAAAAACTATGGCTACACCTTC.

The V gene is TRBV28, the J gene TRBJ1-5; D possibly corresponds to TRBD1 (5 bases). The CDR3 contains 14 residues. The germline V gene encodes CDR1 MDHEN and CDR2 SYDVKM. V was clipped by 4 bases and J by 6 bases, with 13 bases between them. The CDR3 is CASSSLWGSQPQHF. The CDR3 DNA is TGTGCCAGCAGTTCCTTATGGGGGAGTCAGCCCCAGCATTTT.

The V and J genes are TRBV27 and TRBJ2-1; 11 bases match TRBD2. V gave up 5 bases and J gave up 6 bases; unmatched junction bases: 3. The CDR3 covers 14 residues. The germline V gene encodes CDR1 MNHEY and CDR2 SMNVEV (reference sequence). The chain's CDR3 is CASSLGTSGNEQFF. CDR3 DNA: TGTGCCAGCAGTCTCGGGACTAGCGGCAATGAGCAGTTCTTC.

The chain uses TRBV10-3 and TRBJ2-2; TRBD2 matches 8 bases. V dropped 8 bases and J dropped 0; count of bases not matched to a gene: 11. Germline V gene data show CDR1 as ENHRY and CDR2 as SYGVKD. The CDR3 runs to 17 residues. In DNA, the CDR3 is TGTGCCATCGAACCGGCGGGAGGCGATACGAACACCGGGGAGCTGTTTTTT. Translation gives CAIEPAGGDTNTGELFF.

V and J are TRBV6-1 and TRBJ2-3; weak D call: TRBD2 (6 bases). V was shortened by 8 bases and J by 4 bases, with 13 bases between the two germline ends. CDR1 is MNHNS and CDR2 is SASEGT in the germline V gene. This CDR3 has 13 residues. Here the CDR3 reads CASGRREADTQYF. The CDR3 DNA reads TGTGCCAGCGGTCGGAGGGAGGCAGATACGCAGTATTTT.

CDR3 residues: CASSLADRASGYTF. The CDR3 nucleotides are TGTGCCAGCAGCTTAGCGGACAGGGCCAGTGGCTACACCTTC. This rearrangement joins TRBV7-9 to TRBJ1-2; TRBD1 aligns across 8 bases. V lost 0 bases to trimming and J lost 7 bases; unmatched junction nucleotides: 4. Germline CDR1 SEHNR, CDR2 FQNEAQ (reference sequence). The CDR3 is 14 residues long.

V usage is TRBV19 and J usage is TRBJ2-7, with 8 bases identical to TRBD2. V lost 4 bases to trimming and J lost 4 bases; unmatched junction nucleotides: 12. The CDR3 consists of 16 residues. Germline-derived CDR1 and CDR2 are LNHDA and SQIVND (reference sequence). The DNA of the CDR3 is TGTGCCAGTAGTAAAAAAAGCGGGAGTATGTCGTACGAGCAGTACTTC. Amino acids: CASSKKSGSMSYEQYF.